This TCR beta chain derives from a study of shared clonotypes between healthy human individuals. The study, taken as a whole, reports: Larger estimated richness was generally seen in naive subsets than in memory subsets.

Deep was the level used in running the assay. Genomic DNA of each subset was evenly split across several immunoSEQ plates. Generated by immunoSEQ multiplex PCR, the TCRdb table keeps only in-frame clones and is missing some. The data hold about 1.1 million clones, with 70% to 85% observed a single time. Trimming removed 4 bases from V and 0 bases from J; junction bases left unmatched: 4. The germline gives CDR1 LGHNA, CDR2 YSLEER. The CDR3 consists of 15 residues. As to this clone: The antigen is not known.

The receptor was derived from a man aged 18-30 years in good health. Some clones in this sample may be carry-over from other donors' samples. The sequenced sample was memory CD4+ T cells from PBMCs. This sample's subset: CD45RA-negative fraction. The chain has TRBV4-3 and TRBJ2-5; 8 positions match TRBD1. The CDR3, as DNA: TGCGCCAGCAGCCCCGGGACAGGCGACCAAGAGACCCAGTACTTC. Its translation: CASSPGTGDQETQYF.